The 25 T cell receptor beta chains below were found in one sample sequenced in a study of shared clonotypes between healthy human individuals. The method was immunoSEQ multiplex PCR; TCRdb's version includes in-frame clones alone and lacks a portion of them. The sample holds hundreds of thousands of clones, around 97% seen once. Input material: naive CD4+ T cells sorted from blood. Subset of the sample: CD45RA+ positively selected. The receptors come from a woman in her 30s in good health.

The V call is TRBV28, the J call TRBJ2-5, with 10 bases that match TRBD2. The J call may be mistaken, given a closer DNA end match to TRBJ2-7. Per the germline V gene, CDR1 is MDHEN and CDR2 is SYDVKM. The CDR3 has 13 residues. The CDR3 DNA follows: TGTGCCAGCAAAAGCGGGGGGGTCGGCGAGCAGTACTTC. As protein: CASKSGGVGEQYF.

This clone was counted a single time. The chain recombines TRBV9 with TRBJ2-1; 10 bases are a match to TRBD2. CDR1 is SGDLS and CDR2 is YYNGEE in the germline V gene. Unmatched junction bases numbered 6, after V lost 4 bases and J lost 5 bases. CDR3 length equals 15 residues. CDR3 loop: CASSRGLADNNEQFF. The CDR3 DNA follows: TGTGCCAGCAGCCGAGGACTAGCGGATAACAATGAGCAGTTCTTC.

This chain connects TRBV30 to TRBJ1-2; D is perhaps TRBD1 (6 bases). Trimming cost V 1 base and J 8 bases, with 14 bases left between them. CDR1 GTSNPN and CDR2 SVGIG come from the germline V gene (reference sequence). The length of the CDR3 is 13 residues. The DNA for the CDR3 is TGTGCCTGGAGTGGAGGGGGAGGGGGGGGCTACACCTTC. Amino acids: CAWSGGGGGGYTF.

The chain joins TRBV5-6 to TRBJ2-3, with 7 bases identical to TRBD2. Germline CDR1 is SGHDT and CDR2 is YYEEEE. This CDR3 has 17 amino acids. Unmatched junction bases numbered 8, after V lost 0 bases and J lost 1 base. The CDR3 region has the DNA TGTGCCAGCAGCTTGGCGGGGGGAGGGCCGGGCACAGATACGCAGTATTTT. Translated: CASSLAGGGPGTDTQYF.

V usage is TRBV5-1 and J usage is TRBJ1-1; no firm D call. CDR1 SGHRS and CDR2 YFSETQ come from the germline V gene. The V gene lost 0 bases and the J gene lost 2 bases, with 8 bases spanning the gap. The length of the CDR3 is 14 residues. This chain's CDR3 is CASSLGVKNTEAFF. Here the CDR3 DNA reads TGCGCCAGCAGCTTGGGCGTTAAAAACACTGAAGCTTTCTTT.

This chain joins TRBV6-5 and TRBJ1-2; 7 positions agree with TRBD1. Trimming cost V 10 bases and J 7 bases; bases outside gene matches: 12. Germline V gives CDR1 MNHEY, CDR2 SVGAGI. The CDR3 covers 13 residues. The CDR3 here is CATQGGAPGGYTF. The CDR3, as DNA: TGTGCCACCCAGGGGGGGGCGCCGGGTGGCTACACCTTC.

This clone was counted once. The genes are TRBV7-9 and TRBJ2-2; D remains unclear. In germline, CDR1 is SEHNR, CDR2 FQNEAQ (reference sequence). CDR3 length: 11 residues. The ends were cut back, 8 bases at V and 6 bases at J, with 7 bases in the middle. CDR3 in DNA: TGTGCCAGCGGCCTTTCCGGGGAGCTGTTTTTT. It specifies CASGLSGELFF.

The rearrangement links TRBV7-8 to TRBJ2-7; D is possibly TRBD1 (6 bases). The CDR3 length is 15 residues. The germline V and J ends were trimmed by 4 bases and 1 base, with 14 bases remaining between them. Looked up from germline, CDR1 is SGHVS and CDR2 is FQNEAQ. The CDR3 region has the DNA TGTGCCAGCAGCTCGGGACACCTTTTATCCTACGAGCAGTACTTC. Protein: CASSSGHLLSYEQYF.

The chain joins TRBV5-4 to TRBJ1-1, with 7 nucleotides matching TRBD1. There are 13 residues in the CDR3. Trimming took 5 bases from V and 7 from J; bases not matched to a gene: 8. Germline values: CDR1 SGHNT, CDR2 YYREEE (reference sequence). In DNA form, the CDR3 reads TGTGCCAGCAGTCCGACAGGGTCAGATGAAGCTTTCTTT. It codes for CASSPTGSDEAFF.

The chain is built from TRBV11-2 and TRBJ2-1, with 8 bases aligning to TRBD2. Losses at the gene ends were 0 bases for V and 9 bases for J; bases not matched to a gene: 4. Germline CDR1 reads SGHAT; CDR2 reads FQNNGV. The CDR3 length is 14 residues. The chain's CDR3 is CASSLDLAGGEQFF. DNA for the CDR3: TGTGCCAGCAGCTTAGATTTGGCGGGAGGTGAGCAGTTCTTC.

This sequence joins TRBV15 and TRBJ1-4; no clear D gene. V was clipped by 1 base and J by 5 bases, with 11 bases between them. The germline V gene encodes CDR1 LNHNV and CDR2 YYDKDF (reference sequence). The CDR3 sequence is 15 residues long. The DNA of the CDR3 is TGTGCCACCAGCAGAGGCTCACTTGAAAATGAAAAACTGTTTTTT. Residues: CATSRGSLENEKLFF.

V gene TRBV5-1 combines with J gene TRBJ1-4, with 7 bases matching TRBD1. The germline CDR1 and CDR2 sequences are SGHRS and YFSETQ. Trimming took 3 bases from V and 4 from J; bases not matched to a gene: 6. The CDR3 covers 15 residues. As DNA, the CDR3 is TGCGCCAGCAGCTCGGAGGGGGCGGGTAATGAAAAACTGTTTTTT. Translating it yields CASSSEGAGNEKLFF. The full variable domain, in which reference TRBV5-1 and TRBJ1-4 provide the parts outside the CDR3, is KAGVTQTPRYLIKTRGQQVTLSCSPISGHRSVSWYQQTPGQGLQFLFEYFSETQRNKGNFPGRFSGRQFSNSRSEMNVSTLELGDSALYLCASSSEGAGNEKLFFGSGTQLSVL.

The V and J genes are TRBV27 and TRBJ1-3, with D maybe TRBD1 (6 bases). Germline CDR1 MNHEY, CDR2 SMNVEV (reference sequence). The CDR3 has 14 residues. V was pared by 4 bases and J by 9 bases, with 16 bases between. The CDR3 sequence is CASSSQEGGGTIYF. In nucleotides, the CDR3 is TGTGCCAGCAGTTCCCAGGAGGGAGGGGGCACCATATATTTT.

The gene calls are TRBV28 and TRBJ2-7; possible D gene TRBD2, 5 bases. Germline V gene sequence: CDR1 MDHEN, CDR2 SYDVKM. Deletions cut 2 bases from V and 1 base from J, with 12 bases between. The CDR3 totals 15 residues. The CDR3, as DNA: TGTGCCAGCAGTTTAAAGCTAAGGAGGTCCTACGAGCAGTACTTC. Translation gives CASSLKLRRSYEQYF.

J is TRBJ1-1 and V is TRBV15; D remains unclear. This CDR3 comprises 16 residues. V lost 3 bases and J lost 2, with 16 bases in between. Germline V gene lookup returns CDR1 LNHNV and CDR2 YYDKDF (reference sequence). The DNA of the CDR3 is TGTGCCACCAGCAGTCTCCACGGGCGGTTAAACACTGAAGCTTTCTTT. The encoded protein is CATSSLHGRLNTEAFF. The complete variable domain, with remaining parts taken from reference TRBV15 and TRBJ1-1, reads DAMVIQNPRYQVTQFGKPVTLSCSQTLNHNVMYWYQQKSSQAPKLLFHYYDKDFNNEADTPDNFQSRRPNTSFCFLDIRSPGLGDTAMYLCATSSLHGRLNTEAFFGQGTRLTVV.

The CDR3 reads CASSLEKEYEQYF. DNA for the CDR3: TGTGCCAGCAGTCTGGAGAAGGAGTACGAGCAGTACTTC. The V and J genes are TRBV2 and TRBJ2-7; D remains unclear. The CDR3 is 13 amino acids. Trimming took off 5 bases at V and 4 bases at J, with 12 bases between the two ends. CDR1 and CDR2 from the germline V gene are SNHLY and FYNNEI.

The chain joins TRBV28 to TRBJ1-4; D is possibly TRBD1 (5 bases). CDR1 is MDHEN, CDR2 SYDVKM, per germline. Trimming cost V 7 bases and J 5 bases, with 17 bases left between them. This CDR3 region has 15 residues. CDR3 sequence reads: CASIPQRGSNEKLFF. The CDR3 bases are TGTGCCAGCATACCTCAACGGGGCAGCAATGAAAAACTGTTTTTT.

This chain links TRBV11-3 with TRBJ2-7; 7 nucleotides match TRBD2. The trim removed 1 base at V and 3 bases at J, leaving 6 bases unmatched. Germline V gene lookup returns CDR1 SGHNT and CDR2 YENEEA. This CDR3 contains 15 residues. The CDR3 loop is CASSLGAGSFYEQYF. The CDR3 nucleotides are TGTGCCAGCAGCTTAGGAGCGGGGTCTTTCTACGAGCAGTACTTC.

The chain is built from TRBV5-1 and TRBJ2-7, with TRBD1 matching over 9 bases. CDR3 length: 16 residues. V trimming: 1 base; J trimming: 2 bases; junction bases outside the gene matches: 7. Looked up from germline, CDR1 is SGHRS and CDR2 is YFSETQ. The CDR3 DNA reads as TGCGCCAGCAGCTTGTCAACCGGGACAGGGACCTACGAGCAGTACTTC. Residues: CASSLSTGTGTYEQYF.

The CDR3 region has the DNA TGTGCCAGTATGAACACCCCGAACACCGGGGAGCTGTTTTTT. Translated: CASMNTPNTGELFF. The rearrangement links TRBV19 to TRBJ2-2; D gene ambiguous. V gave up 7 bases and J gave up 0 bases, with 9 bases separating them. CDR3 length: 14 amino acids. CDR1 LNHDA and CDR2 SQIVND come from the germline V gene (reference sequence).

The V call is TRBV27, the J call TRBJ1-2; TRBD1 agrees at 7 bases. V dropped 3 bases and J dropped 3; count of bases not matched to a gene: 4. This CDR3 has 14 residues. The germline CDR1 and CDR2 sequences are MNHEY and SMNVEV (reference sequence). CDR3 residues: CASSLDRTYYGYTF. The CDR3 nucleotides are TGTGCCAGCAGTTTGGACAGGACGTACTATGGCTACACCTTC.

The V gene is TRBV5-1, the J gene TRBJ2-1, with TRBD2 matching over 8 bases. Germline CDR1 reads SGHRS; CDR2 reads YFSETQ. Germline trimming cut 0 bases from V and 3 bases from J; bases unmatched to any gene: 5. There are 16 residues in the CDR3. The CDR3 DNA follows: TGCGCCAGCAGCTTGGTTGTAGGGACTAGCTACAATGAGCAGTTCTTC. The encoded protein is CASSLVVGTSYNEQFF.

DNA for the CDR3: TGTGCCAGCACCAACGGAGGGCTAGCAGGGGCAGATACGCAGTATTTT. Amino acids: CASTNGGLAGADTQYF. This sequence joins TRBV28 and TRBJ2-3, with D possibly being TRBD1 or TRBD2 (6 bases each). Trimming pared 7 bases from V and 4 bases from J, leaving 21 bases between. Per the germline V gene, CDR1 is MDHEN and CDR2 is SYDVKM. The CDR3 loop spans 16 amino acids.

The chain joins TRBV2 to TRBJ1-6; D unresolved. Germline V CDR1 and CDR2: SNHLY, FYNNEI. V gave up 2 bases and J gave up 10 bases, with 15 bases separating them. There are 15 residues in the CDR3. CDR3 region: CASSEIQAERSPLHF. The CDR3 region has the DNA TGTGCCAGCAGTGAAATTCAGGCCGAAAGATCACCCCTCCACTTT. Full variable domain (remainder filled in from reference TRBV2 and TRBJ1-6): EPEVTQTPSHQVTQMGQEVILRCVPISNHLYFYWYRQILGQKVEFLVSFYNNEISEKSEIFDDQFSVERPDGSNFTLKIRSTKLEDSAMYFCASSEIQAERSPLHFGNGTRLTVT.

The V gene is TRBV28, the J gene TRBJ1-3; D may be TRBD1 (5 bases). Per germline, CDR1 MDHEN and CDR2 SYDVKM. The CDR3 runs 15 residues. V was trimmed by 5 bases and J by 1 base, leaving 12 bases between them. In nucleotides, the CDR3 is TGTGCCAGCAGTCTTCACGGGACTTCTGGAAACACCATATATTTT. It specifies CASSLHGTSGNTIYF.